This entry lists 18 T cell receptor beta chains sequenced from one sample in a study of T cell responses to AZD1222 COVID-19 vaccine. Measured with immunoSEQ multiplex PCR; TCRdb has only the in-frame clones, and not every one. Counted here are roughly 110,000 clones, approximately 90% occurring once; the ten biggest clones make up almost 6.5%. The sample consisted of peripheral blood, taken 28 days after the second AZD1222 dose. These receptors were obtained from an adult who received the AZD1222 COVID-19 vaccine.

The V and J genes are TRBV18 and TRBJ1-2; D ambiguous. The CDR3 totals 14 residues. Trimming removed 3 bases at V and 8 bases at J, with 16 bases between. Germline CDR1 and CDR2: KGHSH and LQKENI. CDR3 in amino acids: CASSPEGNPYGYTF. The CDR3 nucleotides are TGTGCCAGCTCACCGGAAGGGAATCCGTACGGCTACACCTTC.

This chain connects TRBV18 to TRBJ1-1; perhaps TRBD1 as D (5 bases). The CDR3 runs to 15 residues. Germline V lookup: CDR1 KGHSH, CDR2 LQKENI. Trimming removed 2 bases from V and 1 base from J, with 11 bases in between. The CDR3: CASSPFRDPNTEAFF. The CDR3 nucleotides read TGTGCCAGCTCACCATTCAGGGATCCGAACACTGAAGCTTTCTTT.

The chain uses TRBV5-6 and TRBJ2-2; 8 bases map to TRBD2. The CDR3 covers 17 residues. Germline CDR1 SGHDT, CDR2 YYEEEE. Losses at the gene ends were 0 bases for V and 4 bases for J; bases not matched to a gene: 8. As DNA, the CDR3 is TGTGCCAGCAGCTTGGGAATAGCGGGATACTTCACCGGGGAGCTGTTTTTT. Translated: CASSLGIAGYFTGELFF.

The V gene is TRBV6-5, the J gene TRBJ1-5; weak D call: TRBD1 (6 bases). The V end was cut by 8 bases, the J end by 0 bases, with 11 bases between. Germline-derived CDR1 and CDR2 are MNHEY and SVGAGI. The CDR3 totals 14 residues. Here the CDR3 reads CASGGQYSNQPQHF. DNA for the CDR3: TGTGCCAGCGGGGGACAATATAGCAATCAGCCCCAGCATTTT.

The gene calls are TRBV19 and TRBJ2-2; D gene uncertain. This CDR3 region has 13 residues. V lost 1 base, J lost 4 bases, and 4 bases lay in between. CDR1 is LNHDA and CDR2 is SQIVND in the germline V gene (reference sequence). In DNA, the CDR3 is TGTGCCAGTAGTATAGTTCGCACCGGGGAGCTGTTTTTT. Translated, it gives CASSIVRTGELFF. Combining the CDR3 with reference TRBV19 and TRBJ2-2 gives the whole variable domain DGGITQSPKYLFRKEGQNVTLSCEQNLNHDAMYWYRQDPGQGLRLIYYSQIVNDFQKGDIAEGYSVSREKKESFPLTVTSAQKNPTAFYLCASSIVRTGELFFGEGSRLTVL.

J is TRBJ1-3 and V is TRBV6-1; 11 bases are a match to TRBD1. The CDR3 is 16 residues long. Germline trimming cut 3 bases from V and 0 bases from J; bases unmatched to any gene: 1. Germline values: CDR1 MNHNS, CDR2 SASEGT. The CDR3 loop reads CASSDGTGGSGNTIYF. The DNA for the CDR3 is TGTGCCAGCAGTGATGGGACAGGGGGCTCTGGAAACACCATATATTTT.

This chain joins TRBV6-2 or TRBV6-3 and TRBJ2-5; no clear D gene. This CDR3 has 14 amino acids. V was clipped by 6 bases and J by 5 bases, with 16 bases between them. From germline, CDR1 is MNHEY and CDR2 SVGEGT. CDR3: CASSPRHLGETQYF. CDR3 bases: TGTGCCAGCAGCCCTAGACACCTCGGGGAGACCCAGTACTTC.

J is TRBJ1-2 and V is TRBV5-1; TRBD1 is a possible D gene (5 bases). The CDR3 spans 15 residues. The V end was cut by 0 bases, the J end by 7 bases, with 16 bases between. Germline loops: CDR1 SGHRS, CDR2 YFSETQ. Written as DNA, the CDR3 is TGCGCCAGCAGCTTGGGAGGGGACCACGGGGGTGGCTACACCTTC. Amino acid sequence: CASSLGGDHGGGYTF.

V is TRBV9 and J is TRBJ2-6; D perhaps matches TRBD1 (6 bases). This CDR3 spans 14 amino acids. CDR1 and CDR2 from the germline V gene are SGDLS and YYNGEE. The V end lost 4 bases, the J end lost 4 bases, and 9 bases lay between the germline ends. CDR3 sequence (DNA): TGTGCCAGCAGCACAGGACAGGGGGCCAACGTCCTGACTTTC. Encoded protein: CASSTGQGANVLTF. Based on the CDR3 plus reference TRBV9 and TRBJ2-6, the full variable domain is DSGVTQTPKHLITATGQRVTLRCSPRSGDLSVYWYQQSLDQGLQFLIQYYNGEERAKGNILERFSAQQFPDLHSELNLSSLELGDSALYFCASSTGQGANVLTFGAGSRLTVL.

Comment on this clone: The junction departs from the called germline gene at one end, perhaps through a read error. The CDR3 nucleotides read TGTGCTAGCAGCGCACTAGCGGGGCGGTACCAAGAGACCCAGTACTTC. Protein product: CASSALAGRYQETQYF. The chain carries TRBV7-7 and TRBJ2-5; 10 nucleotides line up with TRBD2. Germline V gene lookup returns CDR1 SSHAT and CDR2 FNYEAQ (reference sequence). The CDR3 consists of 16 residues.

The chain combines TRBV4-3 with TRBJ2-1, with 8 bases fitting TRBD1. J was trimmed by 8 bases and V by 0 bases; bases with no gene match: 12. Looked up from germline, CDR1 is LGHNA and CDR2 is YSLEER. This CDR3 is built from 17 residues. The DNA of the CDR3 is TGCGCCAGCAGCCAAGAAGTTTACAGGGGGTTCATCCATGAGCAGTTCTTC. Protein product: CASSQEVYRGFIHEQFF.

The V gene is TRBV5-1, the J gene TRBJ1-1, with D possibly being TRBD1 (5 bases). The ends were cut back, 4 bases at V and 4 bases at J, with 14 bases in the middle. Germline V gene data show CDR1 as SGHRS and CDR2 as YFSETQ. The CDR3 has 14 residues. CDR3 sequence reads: CASSNIIQGTEAFF. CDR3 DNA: TGCGCCAGCAGCAATATAATCCAGGGCACTGAAGCTTTCTTT.

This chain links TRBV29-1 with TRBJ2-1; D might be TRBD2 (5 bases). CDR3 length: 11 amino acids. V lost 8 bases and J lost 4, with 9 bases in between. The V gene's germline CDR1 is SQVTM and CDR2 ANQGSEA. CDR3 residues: CSLREYNEQFF. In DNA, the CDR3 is TGCAGCCTCCGGGAATACAATGAGCAGTTCTTC.

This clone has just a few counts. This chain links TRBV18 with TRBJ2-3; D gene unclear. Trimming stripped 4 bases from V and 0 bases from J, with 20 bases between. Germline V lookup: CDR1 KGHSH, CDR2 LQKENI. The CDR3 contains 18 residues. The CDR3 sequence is CASSRYTHNSRSTDTQYF. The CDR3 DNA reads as TGTGCCAGCTCACGATATACTCACAACTCTCGTAGCACAGATACGCAGTATTTT.

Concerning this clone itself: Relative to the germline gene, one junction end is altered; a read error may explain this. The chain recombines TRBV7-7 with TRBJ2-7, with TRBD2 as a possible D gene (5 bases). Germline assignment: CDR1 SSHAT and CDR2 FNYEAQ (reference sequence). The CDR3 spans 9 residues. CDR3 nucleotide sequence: TGTGCTAGCAGCCTAGCTCCCTTCTTC. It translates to CASSLAPFF. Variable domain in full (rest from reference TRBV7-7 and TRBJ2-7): GAGVSQSPRYKVTKRGQDVTLRCDPISSHATLYWYQQALGQGPEFLTYFNYEAQPDKSGLPSDRFSAERPEGSISTLTIQRTEQRDSAMYRCASSLAPFFGPGTRLTVT.

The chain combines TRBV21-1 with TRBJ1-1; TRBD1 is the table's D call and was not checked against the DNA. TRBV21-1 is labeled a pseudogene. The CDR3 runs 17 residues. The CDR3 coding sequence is TGTGCCAGCACCCCGGACAGGGGGCTGGGGATTGGGACTGAAGCTTTCTTT. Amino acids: CASTPDRGLGIGTEAFF.

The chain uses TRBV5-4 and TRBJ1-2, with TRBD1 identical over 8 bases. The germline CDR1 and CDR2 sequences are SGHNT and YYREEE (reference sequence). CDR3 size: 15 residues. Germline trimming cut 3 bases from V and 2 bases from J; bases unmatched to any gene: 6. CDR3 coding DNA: TGTGCCAGCAGCTCGCAGACAGGGGTGAACTATGGCTACACCTTC. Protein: CASSSQTGVNYGYTF.

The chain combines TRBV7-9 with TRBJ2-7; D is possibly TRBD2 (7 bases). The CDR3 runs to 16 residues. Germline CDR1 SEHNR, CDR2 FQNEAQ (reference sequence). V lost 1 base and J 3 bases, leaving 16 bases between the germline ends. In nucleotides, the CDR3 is TGTGCCAGCAGCTTAGGGGGCGGGGGCGACATCTACGAGCAGTACTTC. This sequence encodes CASSLGGGGDIYEQYF.